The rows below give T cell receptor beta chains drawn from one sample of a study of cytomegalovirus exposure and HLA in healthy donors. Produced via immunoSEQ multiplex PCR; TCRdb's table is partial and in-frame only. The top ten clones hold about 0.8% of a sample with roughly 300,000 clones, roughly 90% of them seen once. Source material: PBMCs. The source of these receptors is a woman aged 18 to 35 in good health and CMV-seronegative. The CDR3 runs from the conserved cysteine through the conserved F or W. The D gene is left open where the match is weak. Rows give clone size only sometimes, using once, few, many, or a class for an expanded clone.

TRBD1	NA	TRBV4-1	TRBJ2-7	TGCGCCAGCAGCTCGGGACAGGGGAACGAGCAGTACTTC	CASSSGQGNEQYF
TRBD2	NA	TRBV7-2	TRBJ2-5	TGTGCCAGCAGACGAACTAGCGTGGAGACCCAGTACTTC	CASRRTSVETQYF
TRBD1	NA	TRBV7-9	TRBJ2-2	TGTGCCAGCAGCTCGGACAGGGTGACCACCGGGGAGCTGTTTTTT	CASSSDRVTTGELFF
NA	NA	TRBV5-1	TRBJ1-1	TGCGCCAGCAGCTTGGAACAGGACGTAGCTTTCTTT	CASSLEQDVAFF
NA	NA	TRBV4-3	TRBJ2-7	TGCGCCAGCAGCCAAGATCCGACTAGTGTTGAGCAGTACTTC	CASSQDPTSVEQYF
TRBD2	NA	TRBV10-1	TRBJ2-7	TGCGCCAGCACCTCCGGGACTAGCGGATACGAGCAGTACTTC	CASTSGTSGYEQYF
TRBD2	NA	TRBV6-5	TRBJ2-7	TGTGCCAGCAGTTACCAACTAGCGGAATTTAGGGAGCAGTACTTC	CASSYQLAEFREQYF
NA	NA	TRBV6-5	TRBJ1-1	TGTGCCAGCGGTGGGGGGGCGCGGACTGAAGCTTTCTTT	CASGGGARTEAFF
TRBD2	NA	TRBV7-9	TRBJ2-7	TGTGCCAGCAGCTTAGGAGGTAGCGGGAGCTCCGAGCAGTACTTC	CASSLGGSGSSEQYF
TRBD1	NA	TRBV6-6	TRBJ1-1	TGTGCCAGCAGTTACGACAGGGGGGGAAGCACTGAAGCTTTCTTT	CASSYDRGGSTEAFF
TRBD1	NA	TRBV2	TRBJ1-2	TGTGCCAGCAGTAACCAGGGGGTTAGTGGCTACACCTTC	CASSNQGVSGYTF
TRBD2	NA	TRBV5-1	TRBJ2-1	TGCGCCAGCAGCCCCGGGACTAGCGGGAGCTTTGGCTTTAATGAGCAGTTCTTC	CASSPGTSGSFGFNEQFF
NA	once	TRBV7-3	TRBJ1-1	TGTGCCAGCAGCTTAGGGGGCCCCGGCACTGAAGCTTTCTTT	CASSLGGPGTEAFF
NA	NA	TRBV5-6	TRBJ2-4	TGTGCCAGCAGCTTCACCAGGGGCCTAGCCAAAAACATTCAGTACTTC	CASSFTRGLAKNIQYF
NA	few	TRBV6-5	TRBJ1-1	TGTGCCAGCAAAAGAGGCACTGAAGCTTTCTTT	CASKRGTEAFF
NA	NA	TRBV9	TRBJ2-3	TGTGCCAGCAGCGTAGGCGGGGACCCACGGTATTTT	CASSVGGDPRYF
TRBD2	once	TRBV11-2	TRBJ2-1	TGTGCCAGTATTAGCGGGAGGTATGGTGAGCAGTTCTTC	CASISGRYGEQFF
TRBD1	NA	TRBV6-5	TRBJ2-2	TGTGCCAGCAGTTACGGGACAGGGGGCATCGGGGAGCTGTTTTTT	CASSYGTGGIGELFF
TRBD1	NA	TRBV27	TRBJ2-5	TGTGCCAGCAGTTTCGACAGGGGGCCCCAAGAGACCCAGTACTTC	CASSFDRGPQETQYF
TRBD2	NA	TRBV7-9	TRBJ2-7	TGTGCCAGCAGCTTAGTGGGTAGCGGGAGGCCCTACGAGCAGTACTTC	CASSLVGSGRPYEQYF
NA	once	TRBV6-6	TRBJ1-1	TGTGCCAGCAGCACAGGGTTGGAGCCTCTTATGGCTTTCTTT	CASSTGLEPLMAFF
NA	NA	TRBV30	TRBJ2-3	TGTGCCTGGAATAGAGGCGGGAATACGCAGTATTTT	CAWNRGGNTQYF
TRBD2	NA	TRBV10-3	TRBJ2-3	TGTGCCATCAGTGATGGTAGCGGGAGGGGTACAGATACGCAGTATTTT	CAISDGSGRGTDTQYF
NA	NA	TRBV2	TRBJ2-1	TGTGCCAGCAGTGAAGACGGGTCTTACAATGAGCAGTTCTTC	CASSEDGSYNEQFF
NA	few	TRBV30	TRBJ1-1	TGTGCCTGGAGTGAAGGACAGTCGAACACTGAAGCTTTCTTT	CAWSEGQSNTEAFF
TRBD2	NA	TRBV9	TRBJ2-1	TGTGCCAGCAGCGCAGCGGGGCCATACAATGAGCAGTTCTTC	CASSAAGPYNEQFF
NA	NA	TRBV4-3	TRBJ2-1	TGCGCCAGCATGGCTAGTGTGTCCTACAATGAGCAGTTCTTC	CASMASVSYNEQFF
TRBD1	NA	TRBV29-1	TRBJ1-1	TGCAGCGTAATGACAGGGGGCGATGAAGCTTTCTTT	CSVMTGGDEAFF
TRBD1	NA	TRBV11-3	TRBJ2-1	TGTGCCAGCAGCCCAGGGGGCGCATCCGTCAATGAGCAGTTCTTC	CASSPGGASVNEQFF
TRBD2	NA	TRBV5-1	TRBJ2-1	TGCGCCAGCAGCTTAACTAGCGGGGTCTACAATGAGCAGTTCTTC	CASSLTSGVYNEQFF
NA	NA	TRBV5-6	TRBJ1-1	TGTGCCAGCAGCATATTCACCGGGACAACGAACACTGAAGCTTTCTTT	CASSIFTGTTNTEAFF
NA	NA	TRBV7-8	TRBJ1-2	TGTGCCAGCAGCTTAGCGGGCAGCAACTATGGCTACACCTTC	CASSLAGSNYGYTF
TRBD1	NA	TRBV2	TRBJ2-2	TGTGCCAGTACGCTGGGACAGGGCGAAACCGGGGAGCTGTTTTTT	CASTLGQGETGELFF
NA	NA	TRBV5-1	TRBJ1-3	TGCGCCAGCAGCCAACAGGGAATTGTGGGGGACACCATATATTTT	CASSQQGIVGDTIYF
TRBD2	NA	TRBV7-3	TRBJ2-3	TGTGCCAGCAGCTCACTAGCGGGAGCCGGGGATACGCAGTATTTT	CASSSLAGAGDTQYF
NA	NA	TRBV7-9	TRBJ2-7	TGTGCCAGCAGCTTAGGGGGCCAGGGGGGCCACGAGCAGTACTTC	CASSLGGQGGHEQYF
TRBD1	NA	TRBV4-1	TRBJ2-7	TGCGCCAGCAGCCAACCCTCGGGACAGGGCGTGCCCTACGAGCAGTACTTC	CASSQPSGQGVPYEQYF
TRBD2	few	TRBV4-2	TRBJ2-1	TGTGCCAGCAGCCAAGATCTCCAGACTAGCGGGAGGAATGAGCAGTTCTTC	CASSQDLQTSGRNEQFF
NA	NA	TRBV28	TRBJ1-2	TGTGCCAGCAGTTTGCCCCGGGAAAATTATGGCTACACCTTC	CASSLPRENYGYTF
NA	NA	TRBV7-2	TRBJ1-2	TGTGCCAGCAGCTTAGGTCCGTACTATGGCTACACCTTC	CASSLGPYYGYTF
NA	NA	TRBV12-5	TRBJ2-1	TGTGCTAGTGGTTTGGTACGAACGGGATCCTCCTACAATGAGCAGTTCTTC	CASGLVRTGSSYNEQFF
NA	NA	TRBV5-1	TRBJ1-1	TGCGCCAGCAGCTTCGTGCAGGACACTGAAGCTTTCTTT	CASSFVQDTEAFF
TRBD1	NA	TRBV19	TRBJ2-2	TGTGCCAGTAGTACCCACAGGGGCACCGGGGAGCTGTTTTTT	CASSTHRGTGELFF
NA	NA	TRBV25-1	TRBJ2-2	TGTGCCAGCAGTGACCTTTCGGGGGCCGGGGAGCTGTTTTTT	CASSDLSGAGELFF
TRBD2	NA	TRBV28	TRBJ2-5	TGTGCCAGCAGTCCTCCTCTTACCAGCGGGAGTGGCGGGACCCAGTACTTC	CASSPPLTSGSGGTQYF
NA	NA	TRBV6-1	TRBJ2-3	TGTGCCAGCAGTGAAGTGGGTTGGCGGAGCACAGATACGCAGTATTTT	CASSEVGWRSTDTQYF
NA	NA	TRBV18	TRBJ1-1	TGTGCCAGCTCACCTTCTGACAGTGAAGCTTTCTTT	CASSPSDSEAFF
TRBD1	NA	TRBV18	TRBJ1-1	TGTGCCAGCTCACCCCTAGACAGGGGGTTAGGTTCGTACACTGAAGCTTTCTTT	CASSPLDRGLGSYTEAFF
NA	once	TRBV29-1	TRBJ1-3	TGCAGCGTAGCAGCAGGGGCTGGAAACACCATATATTTT	CSVAAGAGNTIYF